This TCR beta chain was captured by sequencing in a study of cytomegalovirus exposure and HLA in healthy donors. Findings and limits, study-wide: Sequencing probably produced one cluster of sequence variants that were highly shared. Analysis performed later found under 20,000 TCR beta sequences associated with HLA alleles at 0.05 false discovery rate.

In the PCR, 60 Vbeta and 13 Jbeta primers were used. The data were produced by immunoSEQ multiplex PCR, yet TCRdb's version contains in-frame clones alone and is incomplete. The data contain about 180,000 clones, around 82% of them singletons. Germline CDR1 reads SGHTA; CDR2 reads FQGTGA. This CDR3 region has 14 residues. Trimming stripped 8 bases from V and 4 bases from J, with 16 bases between. Note on this clone: The antigen is not known.

The chain joins TRBV7-3 to TRBJ2-3, with TRBD2 as a possible D gene (7 bases). This receptor was obtained from a woman aged 30 to 39 in good health and CMV-seropositive. Sequencing was carried out using PBMCs. As DNA, the CDR3 is TGTGCCAGCGCAGTAGGGGGGGCTGCAGATACGCAGTATTTT. Protein product: CASAVGGAADTQYF.